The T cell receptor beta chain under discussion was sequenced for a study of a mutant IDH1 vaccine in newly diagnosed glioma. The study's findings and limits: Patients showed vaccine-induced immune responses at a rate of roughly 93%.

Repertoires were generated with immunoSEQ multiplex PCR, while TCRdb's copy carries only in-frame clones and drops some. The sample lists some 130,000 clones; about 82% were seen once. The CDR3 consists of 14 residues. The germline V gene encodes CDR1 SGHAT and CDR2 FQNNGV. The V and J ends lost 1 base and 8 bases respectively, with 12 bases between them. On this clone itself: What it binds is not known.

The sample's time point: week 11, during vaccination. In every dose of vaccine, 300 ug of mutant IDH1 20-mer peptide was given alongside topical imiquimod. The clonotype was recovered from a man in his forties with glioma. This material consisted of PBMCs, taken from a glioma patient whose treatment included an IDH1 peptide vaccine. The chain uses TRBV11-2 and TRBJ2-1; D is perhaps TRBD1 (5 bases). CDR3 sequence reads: CASSLVQGWDEQFF. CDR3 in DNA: TGTGCCAGCAGCTTAGTGCAGGGCTGGGATGAGCAGTTCTTC.